Following are 11 T cell receptor beta chains from one sample sequenced in a study of T-cell memory formation after mild COVID-19. Via MiXCR, TCRdb re-called the 5' RACE reads, giving one row per CDR3 protein. The data show about 320,000 distinct CDR3 sequences, 14% seen once. The specimen was PBMCs or a T cell subset sorted from them (not recorded which). These receptors all come from a man younger than 30 who had mild COVID-19 (a few samples of this study predate the infection). Cell type and time point are not known.

This clonotype showed up just a few times. The chain carries TRBV7-2 and TRBJ2-4, with 10 bases aligning to TRBD1. The CDR3 sequence is 13 residues long. Per the germline V gene, CDR1 is SGHTA and CDR2 is FQGNSA. The V segment lost 6 bases and the J segment 8 bases; nucleotides outside the gene matches: 4. The CDR3 coding sequence is TGTGCCAGCAGTCCGGACAGGGGGGACATTCAGTACTTC. This gives the protein CASSPDRGDIQYF.

The V call is TRBV18, the J call TRBJ1-1; 7 bases are a match to TRBD1. Looked up from germline, CDR1 is KGHSH and CDR2 is LQKENI. The CDR3 sequence is 14 residues long. V lost 2 bases to trimming and J lost 8 bases; unmatched junction nucleotides: 8. This CDR3 is CASSPTWDSPEAFF. For the CDR3, the DNA is TGTGCCAGCTCACCAACCTGGGACAGCCCCGAAGCTTTCTTT.

This sequence joins TRBV3-2 and TRBJ1-6. TRBV3-2 is a documented pseudogene. There are 12 residues in the CDR3. The CDR3 loop reads CASSPLRETLHF. The CDR3 region has the DNA TGTGCCAGCAGCCCCTTACGGGAGACCCTCCACTTT.

This clonotype has more than one count but fewer than ten. The chain recombines TRBV27 with TRBJ1-2; D is undetermined. V lost 8 bases, J lost 8 bases, and 12 bases lay in between. In germline, CDR1 is MNHEY, CDR2 SMNVEV (reference sequence). CDR3 length equals 11 residues. CDR3 in amino acids: CASRSQGGYTF. DNA of the CDR3: TGTGCCAGCCGATCCCAAGGGGGCTACACCTTC.

The CDR3 loop reads CASSLWDKGNTEAFF. CDR3 bases: TGTGCCAGCAGCTTATGGGACAAGGGGAACACTGAAGCTTTCTTT. This chain links TRBV11-2 with TRBJ1-1; D perhaps matches TRBD1 (6 bases). Germline CDR1 reads SGHAT; CDR2 reads FQNNGV. The CDR3 spans 15 residues. V was clipped by 2 bases and J by 1 base, with 11 bases between them.

This clonotype was picked up a small number of times. V is TRBV20-1 and J is TRBJ2-2; 9 bases are a match to TRBD2. This CDR3 is built from 17 residues. The ends lost 6 bases at V and 4 bases at J; junction bases unmatched: 15. Germline-derived CDR1 and CDR2 are DFQATT and SNEGSKA (reference sequence). The CDR3 spells CSAATGGAGGRTGELFF. As DNA, the CDR3 is TGCAGTGCCGCCACAGGCGGGGCGGGGGGGCGCACCGGGGAGCTGTTTTTT.

The chain couples TRBV7-2 to TRBJ2-5; the D gene is possibly TRBD2 (6 bases). V gave up 4 bases and J gave up 5 bases, with 17 bases separating them. This CDR3 region has 15 residues. The germline CDR1 and CDR2 sequences are SGHTA and FQGNSA. Here the CDR3 reads CASSSPPTRGETQYF. The DNA for the CDR3 is TGTGCCAGCAGCTCCCCACCGACTCGGGGGGAGACCCAGTACTTC. Complete variable domain (other parts from reference TRBV7-2 and TRBJ2-5): GAGVSQSPSNKVTEKGKDVELRCDPISGHTALYWYRQSLGQGLEFLIYFQGNSAPDKSGLPSDRFSAERTGGSVSTLTIQRTQQEDSAVYLCASSSPPTRGETQYFGPGTRLLVL.

This clonotype was counted only a few times. The rearrangement links TRBV11-2 to TRBJ2-2, with D perhaps TRBD2 (6 bases). Trimming cost V 0 bases and J 6 bases, with 11 bases left between them. The CDR3 has 15 amino acids. The germline V gene encodes CDR1 SGHAT and CDR2 FQNNGV. CDR3 nucleotides: TGTGCCAGCAGCTTAGAGCTGGACTACTCCGGGGAGCTGTTTTTT. It codes for CASSLELDYSGELFF.

The chain uses TRBV15 and TRBJ2-1; D unclear. This CDR3 has 14 residues. Germline lookup yields CDR1 LNHNV and CDR2 YYDKDF (reference sequence). The ends were cut back, 0 bases at V and 8 bases at J, with 11 bases in the middle. CDR3 region: CATSREISGDEQFF. As DNA, the CDR3 is TGTGCCACCAGCAGAGAAATTAGTGGGGATGAGCAGTTCTTC.

This clonotype was counted ten times or more. The chain couples TRBV5-1 to TRBJ2-2; D possibly corresponds to TRBD2 (5 bases). CDR1 and CDR2 (germline): SGHRS, YFSETQ. V lost 5 bases and J lost 3, with 8 bases in between. The CDR3 consists of 13 residues. CDR3 DNA sequence: TGCGCCAGCAGTTGGGGAGACACCGGGGAGCTGTTTTTT. Translating gives CASSWGDTGELFF. The full variable domain, its missing parts supplied by reference TRBV5-1 and TRBJ2-2, is KAGVTQTPRYLIKTRGQQVTLSCSPISGHRSVSWYQQTPGQGLQFLFEYFSETQRNKGNFPGRFSGRQFSNSRSEMNVSTLELGDSALYLCASSWGDTGELFFGEGSRLTVL.

The chain couples TRBV20-1 to TRBJ1-4, with 7 bases identical to TRBD1. Per the germline V gene, CDR1 is DFQATT and CDR2 is SNEGSKA (reference sequence). The junction had 12 bases not matched to a gene; V was cut back by 3 bases and J by 5 bases. This CDR3 region has 16 residues. This CDR3 reads CSARVDRESRNEKLFF. CDR3 coding DNA: TGCAGTGCTAGGGTTGACAGGGAATCTCGGAATGAAAAACTGTTTTTT.